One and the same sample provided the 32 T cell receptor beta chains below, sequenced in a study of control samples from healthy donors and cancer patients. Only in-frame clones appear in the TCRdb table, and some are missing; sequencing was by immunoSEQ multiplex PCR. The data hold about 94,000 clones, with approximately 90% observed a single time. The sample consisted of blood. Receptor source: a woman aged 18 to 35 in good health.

CDR3 DNA sequence: TGTGCCAGTAGTATAGGGGGACTAGCGGGTGGCCAAGAGACCCAGTACTTC. Translated, it gives CASSIGGLAGGQETQYF. This sequence joins TRBV19 and TRBJ2-5, with 12 bases fitting TRBD2. Germline V lookup: CDR1 LNHDA, CDR2 SQIVND (reference sequence). V lost 1 base to trimming and J lost 1 base; unmatched junction nucleotides: 4. The CDR3 is made up of 17 amino acids.

The DNA of the CDR3 is TGTGCCAGCAGCCCAACGGCACAGGGGGCAATCTATGGCTACACCTTC. Its protein product is CASSPTAQGAIYGYTF. The rearrangement links TRBV9 to TRBJ1-2; TRBD1 aligns across 9 bases. Germline CDR1 reads SGDLS; CDR2 reads YYNGEE. V was pared by 4 bases and J by 4 bases, with 11 bases of the junction left unmatched. This CDR3 region has 16 residues.

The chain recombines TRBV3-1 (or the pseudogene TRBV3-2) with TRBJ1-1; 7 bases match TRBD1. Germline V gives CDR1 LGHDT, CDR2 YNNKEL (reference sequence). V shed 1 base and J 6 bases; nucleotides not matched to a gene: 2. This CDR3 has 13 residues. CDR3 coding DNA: TGTGCCAGCAGCCAAGGAACAGGGGCTGAAGCTTTCTTT. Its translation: CASSQGTGAEAFF.

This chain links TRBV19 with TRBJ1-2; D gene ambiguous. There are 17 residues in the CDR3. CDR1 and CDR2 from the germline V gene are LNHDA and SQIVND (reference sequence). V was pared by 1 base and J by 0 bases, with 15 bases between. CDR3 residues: CASSIVGGAPSNYGYTF. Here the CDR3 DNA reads TGTGCCAGTAGTATAGTAGGAGGTGCCCCCTCTAACTATGGCTACACCTTC.

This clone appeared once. CDR3 sequence reads: CASSRDGRYEQYF. In DNA form, the CDR3 reads TGTGCCAGCAGTCGGGACGGACGTTACGAGCAGTACTTC. The chain employs TRBV2 and TRBJ2-7; D is possibly TRBD1 or TRBD2 (5 bases each). Germline CDR1 and CDR2: SNHLY and FYNNEI. This CDR3 is 13 amino acids long. V was shortened by 5 bases and J by 4 bases, with 12 bases between the two germline ends.

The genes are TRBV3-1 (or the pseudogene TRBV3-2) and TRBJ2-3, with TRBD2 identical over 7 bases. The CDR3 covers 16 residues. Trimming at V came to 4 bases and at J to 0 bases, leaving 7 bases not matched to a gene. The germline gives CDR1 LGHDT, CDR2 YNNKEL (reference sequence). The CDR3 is CASSRAGTTSTDTQYF. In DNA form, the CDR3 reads TGTGCCAGCAGCCGAGCGGGGACTACTAGCACAGATACGCAGTATTTT.

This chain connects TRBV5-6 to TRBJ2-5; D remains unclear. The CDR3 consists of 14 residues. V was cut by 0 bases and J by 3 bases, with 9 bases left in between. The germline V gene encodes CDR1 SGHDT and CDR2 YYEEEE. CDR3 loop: CASSLAPSEETQYF. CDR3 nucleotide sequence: TGTGCCAGCAGCTTGGCCCCCAGTGAAGAGACCCAGTACTTC.

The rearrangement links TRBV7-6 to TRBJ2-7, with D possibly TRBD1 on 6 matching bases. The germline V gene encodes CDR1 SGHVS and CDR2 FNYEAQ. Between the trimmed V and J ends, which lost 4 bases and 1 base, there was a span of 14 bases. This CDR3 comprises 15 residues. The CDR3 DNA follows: TGTGCCAGCAGCTATAAGTCACAGGGTTCCTACGAGCAGTACTTC. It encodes CASSYKSQGSYEQYF.

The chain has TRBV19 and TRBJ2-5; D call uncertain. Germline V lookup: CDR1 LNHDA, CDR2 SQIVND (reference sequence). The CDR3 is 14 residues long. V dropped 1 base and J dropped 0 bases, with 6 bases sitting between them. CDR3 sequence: CASSIGRNQETQYF. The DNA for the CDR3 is TGTGCCAGTAGTATAGGACGGAACCAAGAGACCCAGTACTTC.

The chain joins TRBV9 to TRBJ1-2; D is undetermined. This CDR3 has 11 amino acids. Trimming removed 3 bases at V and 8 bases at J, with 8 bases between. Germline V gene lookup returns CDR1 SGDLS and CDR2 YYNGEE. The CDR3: CASSAPEGYTF. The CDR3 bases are TGTGCCAGCAGCGCCCCTGAGGGCTACACCTTC.

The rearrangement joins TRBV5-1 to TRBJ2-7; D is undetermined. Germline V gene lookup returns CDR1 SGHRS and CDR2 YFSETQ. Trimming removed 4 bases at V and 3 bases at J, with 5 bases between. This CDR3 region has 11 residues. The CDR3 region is CASSEYYEQYF. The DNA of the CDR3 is TGCGCCAGCAGCGAATACTACGAGCAGTACTTC.

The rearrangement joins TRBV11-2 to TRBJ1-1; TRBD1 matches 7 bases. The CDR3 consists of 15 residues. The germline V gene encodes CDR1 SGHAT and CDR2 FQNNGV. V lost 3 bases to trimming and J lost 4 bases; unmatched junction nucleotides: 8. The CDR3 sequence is CASSLGLTGPTEAFF. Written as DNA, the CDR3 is TGTGCCAGCAGCTTGGGGTTGACAGGGCCCACTGAAGCTTTCTTT. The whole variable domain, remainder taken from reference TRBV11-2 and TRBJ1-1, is EAGVAQSPRYKIIEKRQSVAFWCNPISGHATLYWYQQILGQGPKLLIQFQNNGVVDDSQLPKDRFSAERLKGVDSTLKIQPAKLEDSAVYLCASSLGLTGPTEAFFGQGTRLTVV.

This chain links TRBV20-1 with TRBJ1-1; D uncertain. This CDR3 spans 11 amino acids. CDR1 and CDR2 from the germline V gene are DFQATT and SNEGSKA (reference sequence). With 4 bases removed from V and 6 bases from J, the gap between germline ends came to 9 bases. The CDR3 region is CSAKDGAEAFF. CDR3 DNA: TGCAGTGCTAAGGACGGGGCTGAAGCTTTCTTT.

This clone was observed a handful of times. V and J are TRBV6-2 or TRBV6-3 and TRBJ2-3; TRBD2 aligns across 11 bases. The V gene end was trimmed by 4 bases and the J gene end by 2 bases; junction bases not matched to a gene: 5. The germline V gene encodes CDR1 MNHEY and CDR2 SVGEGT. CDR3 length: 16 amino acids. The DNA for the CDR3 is TGTGCCAGCAGTTCCCCGGGACTAGCGGACACAGATACGCAGTATTTT. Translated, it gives CASSSPGLADTDTQYF.

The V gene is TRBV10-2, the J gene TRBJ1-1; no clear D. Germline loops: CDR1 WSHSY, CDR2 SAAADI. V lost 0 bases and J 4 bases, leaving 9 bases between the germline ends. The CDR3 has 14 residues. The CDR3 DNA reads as TGCGCCAGCAGTGAGTCAAGGGTGGGCACTGAAGCTTTCTTT. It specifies CASSESRVGTEAFF.

CDR3 in amino acids: CASPTRLAGGLQAKNIQYF. The CDR3 DNA reads as TGTGCCAGCCCGACCCGCCTAGCGGGGGGGCTCCAAGCCAAAAACATTCAGTACTTC. The genes are TRBV6-8 and TRBJ2-4; 12 bases agree with TRBD2. Germline trimming cut 8 bases from V and 0 bases from J; bases unmatched to any gene: 14. The CDR3 has 19 amino acids. Germline CDR1 and CDR2: MNHGY and SAAAGT.

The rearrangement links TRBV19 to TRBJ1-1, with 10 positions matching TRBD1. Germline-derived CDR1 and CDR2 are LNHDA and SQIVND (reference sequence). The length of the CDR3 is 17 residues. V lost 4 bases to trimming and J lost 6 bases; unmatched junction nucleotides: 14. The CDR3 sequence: CASSNPGQGIFSAEAFF. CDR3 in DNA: TGTGCCAGTAGTAACCCGGGACAGGGGATTTTTAGCGCTGAAGCTTTCTTT.

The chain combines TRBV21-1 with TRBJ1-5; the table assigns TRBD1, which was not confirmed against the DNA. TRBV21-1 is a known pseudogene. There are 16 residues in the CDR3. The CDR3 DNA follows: TGTGCCAGCAGCAAAAGGAGGGGACAGGGGAATCAGCCCCAGCATTTT. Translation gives CASSKRRGQGNQPQHF.

CDR3 sequence reads: CASSLRDFLHEQYF. The CDR3 DNA is TGCGCCAGCAGCCTGAGGGACTTTCTCCACGAGCAGTACTTC. The gene calls are TRBV5-1 and TRBJ2-7; a possible D gene is TRBD2 (6 bases). Germline loops: CDR1 SGHRS, CDR2 YFSETQ. V was clipped by 4 bases and J by 5 bases, with 16 bases between them. The CDR3 sequence is 14 residues long.

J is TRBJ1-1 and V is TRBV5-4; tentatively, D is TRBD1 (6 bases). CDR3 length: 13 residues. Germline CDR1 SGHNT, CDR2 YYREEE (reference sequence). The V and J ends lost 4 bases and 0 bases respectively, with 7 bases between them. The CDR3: CASSGQLNTEAFF. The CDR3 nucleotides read TGTGCCAGCAGCGGACAGCTGAACACTGAAGCTTTCTTT.

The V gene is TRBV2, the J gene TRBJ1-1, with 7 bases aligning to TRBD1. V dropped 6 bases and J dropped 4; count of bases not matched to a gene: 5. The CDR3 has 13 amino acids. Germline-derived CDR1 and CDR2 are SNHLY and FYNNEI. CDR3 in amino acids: CASRGTALTEAFF. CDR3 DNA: TGTGCCAGCAGGGGGACAGCCCTCACTGAAGCTTTCTTT.

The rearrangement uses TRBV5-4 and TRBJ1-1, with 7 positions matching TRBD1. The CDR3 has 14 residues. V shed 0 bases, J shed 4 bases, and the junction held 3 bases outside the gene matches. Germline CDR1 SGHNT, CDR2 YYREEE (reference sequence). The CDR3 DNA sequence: TGTGCCAGCAGCTTGGTATCAGGGGGCACTGAAGCTTTCTTT. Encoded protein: CASSLVSGGTEAFF.

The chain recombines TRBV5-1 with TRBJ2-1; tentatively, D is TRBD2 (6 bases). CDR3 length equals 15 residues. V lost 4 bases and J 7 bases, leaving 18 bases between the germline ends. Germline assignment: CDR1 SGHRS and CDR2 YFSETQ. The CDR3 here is CASSRYGTLGNEQFF. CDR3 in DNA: TGCGCCAGCAGCCGATACGGGACTTTGGGGAATGAGCAGTTCTTC.

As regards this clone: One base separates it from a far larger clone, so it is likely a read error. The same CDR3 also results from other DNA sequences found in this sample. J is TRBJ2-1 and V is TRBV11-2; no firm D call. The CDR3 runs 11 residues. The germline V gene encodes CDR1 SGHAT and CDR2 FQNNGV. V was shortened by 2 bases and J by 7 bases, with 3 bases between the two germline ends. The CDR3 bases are TGTGCCAGCAGCTTAACTAATGAGCAGTTCTTC. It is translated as CASSLTNEQFF.

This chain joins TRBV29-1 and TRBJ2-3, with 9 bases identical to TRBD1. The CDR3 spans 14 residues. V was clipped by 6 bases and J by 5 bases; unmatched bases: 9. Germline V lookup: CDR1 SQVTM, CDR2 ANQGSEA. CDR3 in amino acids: CSVTRDRVEDTQYF. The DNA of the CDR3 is TGCAGCGTGACCCGGGACAGGGTGGAAGATACGCAGTATTTT.

The CDR3 loop reads CASSLEGRANYGYTF. In DNA form, the CDR3 reads TGTGCCAGCAGCTTGGAAGGCAGGGCCAACTATGGCTACACCTTC. The gene calls are TRBV5-5 and TRBJ1-2; perhaps TRBD1 as D (5 bases). Germline-derived CDR1 and CDR2 are SGHKS and YYEKEE (reference sequence). The CDR3 spans 15 residues. Trimming stripped 0 bases from V and 2 bases from J, with 11 bases between.

The CDR3 nucleotides are TGTGCCAGTGGCACTGTCGGACAGTCTACGGAAGCTTTCTTT. Translation: CASGTVGQSTEAFF. V and J are TRBV19 and TRBJ1-1, with a possible D match to TRBD1 (6 bases). V lost 8 bases and J lost 8, with 21 bases in between. Germline V gene sequence: CDR1 LNHDA, CDR2 SQIVND (reference sequence). The CDR3 sequence is 14 residues long.

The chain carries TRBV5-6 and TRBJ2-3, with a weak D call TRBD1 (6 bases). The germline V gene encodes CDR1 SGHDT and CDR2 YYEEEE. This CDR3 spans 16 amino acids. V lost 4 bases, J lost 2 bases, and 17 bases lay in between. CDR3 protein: CASSELGTTNTDTQYF. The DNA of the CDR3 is TGTGCCAGCAGCGAATTGGGGACAACGAACACAGATACGCAGTATTTT.

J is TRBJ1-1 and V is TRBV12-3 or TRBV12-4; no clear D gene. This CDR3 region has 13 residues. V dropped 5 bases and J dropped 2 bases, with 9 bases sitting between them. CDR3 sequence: CASSIFLNTEAFF. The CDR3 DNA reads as TGTGCCAGCAGTATCTTCCTCAACACTGAAGCTTTCTTT.

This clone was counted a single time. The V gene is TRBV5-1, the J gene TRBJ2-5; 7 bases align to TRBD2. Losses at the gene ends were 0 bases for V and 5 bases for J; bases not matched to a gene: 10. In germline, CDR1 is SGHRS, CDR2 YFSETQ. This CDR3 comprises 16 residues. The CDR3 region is CASSLAGGVSKETQYF. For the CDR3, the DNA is TGCGCCAGCAGCTTGGCGGGAGGTGTTAGTAAGGAGACCCAGTACTTC.

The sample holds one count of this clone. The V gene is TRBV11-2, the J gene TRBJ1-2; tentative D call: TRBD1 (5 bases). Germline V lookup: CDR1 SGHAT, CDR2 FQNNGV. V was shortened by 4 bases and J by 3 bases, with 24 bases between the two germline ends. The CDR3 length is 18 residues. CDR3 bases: TGTGCCAGCAGCTCAAATGCCCTGTATTCCGGGGGTGACTATGGCTACACCTTC. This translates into CASSSNALYSGGDYGYTF.

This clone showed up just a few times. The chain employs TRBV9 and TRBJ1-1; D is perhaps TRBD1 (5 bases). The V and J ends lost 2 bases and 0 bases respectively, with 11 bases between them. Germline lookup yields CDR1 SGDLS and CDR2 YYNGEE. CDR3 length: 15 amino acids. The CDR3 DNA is TGTGCCAGCAGCGTGGGATCGGGGCTGAACACTGAAGCTTTCTTT. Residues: CASSVGSGLNTEAFF.